This T cell receptor (beta chain) emerged from a study of regulatory T cells in long-lasting Graves disease. Sequencing libraries for TCR beta were prepared with iRepertoire HTBI primers and Arm-PCR of CDR3 regions. MiXCR, applied by TCRdb to the multiplex PCR reads, yields one record per CDR3 protein. The repertoire holds fewer than 550,000 distinct CDR3 sequences, about 22% seen once, with roughly 7% in the top ten. A word on this clonotype: Antigen specificity is unknown.

V shed 5 bases, J shed 3 bases, and the junction held 6 bases outside the gene matches. In germline, CDR1 is MDHEN, CDR2 SYDVKM. The CDR3 length is 15 residues. Documented time point: persistent/refractory GD, antithyroid drugs over 5 years with positive TRAb. PBMC RNA was the source of the TCR library. The EDTA tubes were filled with around 9 milliliters of drawn peripheral blood. Study-wide findings and caveats: Less diverse TCR repertoires were seen in persistent Graves' patients than in newly diagnosed ones. TRBV28 was favored in persistent disease, as were TRBJ1-2 and TRBJ2-5.

The receptor comes from a female donor with Graves disease. Specimen: peripheral blood mononuclear cells (PBMCs), collected when the disease was refractory, from a patient treated with antithyroid drugs. The J gene is TRBJ2-2, the V gene TRBV28, with 7 bases fitting TRBD1. The CDR3 is CASSPRDSYTGELFF. The CDR3 DNA follows: TGTGCCAGCAGTCCCCGGGACAGCTACACCGGGGAGCTGTTTTTT.